This entry is about one T cell receptor beta chain. The CDR3 runs to 16 residues. The V gene's germline CDR1 is DFQATT and CDR2 SNEGSKA (reference sequence). Trimming removed 3 bases from V and 6 bases from J; junction bases left unmatched: 11. The record originates from a study of blood T cell repertoires in COVID-19. Study processing details: Estimation of nucleated cell counts relied on the amplification of reference gene primers. Some clones are missing from TCRdb's copy, which holds only in-frame ones; the method was immunoSEQ multiplex PCR. V and J calls and clone size are copied from that table; D and trimming were computed from the DNA. The table lists around 120,000 clones, approximately 90% of them singletons.

This TCR came from a human donor in a cohort sampled during active COVID-19. What was sequenced was peripheral blood. The chain employs TRBV20-1 and TRBJ1-6, with 7 bases lining up with TRBD1. CDR3 bases: TGCAGTGCTAGTCCGACAGGGAGCGGCGGTAATTCACCCCTCCACTTT. It yields the protein CSASPTGSGGNSPLHF.